The 30 T cell receptor beta chains presented below share a single source sample, sequenced in a study of a mutant IDH1 vaccine in newly diagnosed glioma. Specified time point: week 5, during vaccination. Every single dose of the vaccine, 300 ug of mutant IDH1 20-mer peptide, came with topical imiquimod. These TCRs are of unknown antigen specificity. The data were produced by immunoSEQ multiplex PCR, yet TCRdb's version contains in-frame clones alone and is incomplete. The data show 27,000 or so clones, under 85% seen once. This specimen consisted of PBMCs, obtained from a glioma patient whose treatment included an IDH1 peptide vaccine. The origin of the receptors is a man aged 35 to 55 with glioma. Some clones in this sample may be carry-over from other donors' samples.

This rearrangement joins TRBV20-1 to TRBJ2-2; D is ambiguous. With 2 bases removed from V and 5 bases from J, the gap between germline ends came to 3 bases. Germline V gives CDR1 DFQATT, CDR2 SNEGSKA (reference sequence). There are 11 residues in the CDR3. This CDR3 is CSARNTGELFF. CDR3 DNA sequence: TGCAGTGCTAGAAATACCGGGGAGCTGTTTTTT.

The rearrangement joins TRBV5-1 to TRBJ1-2; D is unclear. CDR1 is SGHRS and CDR2 is YFSETQ in the germline V gene. The CDR3 extends over 17 amino acids. The V end lost 1 base, the J end lost 0 bases, and 16 bases lay between the germline ends. The CDR3 region is CASSLLSVGSTNYGYTF. The CDR3 nucleotides are TGCGCCAGCAGCTTGCTTAGTGTGGGATCGACTAACTATGGCTACACCTTC.

The rearrangement links TRBV7-8 to TRBJ2-5; no firm D call. This CDR3 has 15 residues. V was trimmed by 5 bases and J by 2 bases, leaving 15 bases between them. In germline, CDR1 is SGHVS, CDR2 FQNEAQ. CDR3 coding DNA: TGTGCCAGCAGCCCGCCCTTACCCTTACAAGAGACCCAGTACTTC. It is translated as CASSPPLPLQETQYF.

This sequence joins TRBV6-1 and TRBJ2-7, with D hard to call. The CDR3 spans 11 residues. Germline V lookup: CDR1 MNHNS, CDR2 SASEGT. CDR3 DNA sequence: TGTGCTATCTATGTGGGTCCCGAGCAGTACTTC. It encodes CAIYVGPEQYF.

The V call is TRBV30, the J call TRBJ1-1; D is possibly TRBD1 (5 bases). Germline CDR1 GTSNPN, CDR2 SVGIG (reference sequence). V dropped 4 bases and J dropped 6 bases, with 15 bases sitting between them. This CDR3 spans 13 amino acids. The CDR3 loop reads CAWTVGARAEAFF. The DNA for the CDR3 is TGTGCCTGGACTGTAGGGGCCCGCGCTGAAGCTTTCTTT.

This clone was recorded once. The chain carries TRBV4-1 and TRBJ1-6, with a weak D call TRBD1 (5 bases). Germline lookup yields CDR1 MGHRA and CDR2 YSYEKL. CDR3 size: 15 residues. The V end was cut by 4 bases, the J end by 9 bases, with 16 bases between. The CDR3 coding sequence is TGCGCCAGCAGCCCCCCGGACACGGGCAGTTCACCCCTCCACTTT. This encodes CASSPPDTGSSPLHF.

The chain recombines TRBV30 with TRBJ2-7; D assignment may be TRBD1 or TRBD2 (6 bases each). The V end was cut by 1 base, the J end by 5 bases, with 21 bases between. Germline loops: CDR1 GTSNPN, CDR2 SVGIG (reference sequence). This CDR3 region has 16 residues. CDR3 region: CAWSDNQPGERDEQYF. CDR3 nucleotides: TGTGCCTGGAGTGACAATCAACCAGGGGAGCGGGACGAGCAGTACTTC.

CDR3 region: CAWSAGIGNQPQHF. The DNA for the CDR3 is TGTGCCTGGAGTGCAGGGATCGGGAATCAGCCCCAGCATTTT. This sequence joins TRBV30 and TRBJ1-5; perhaps TRBD1 as D (5 bases). V was cut by 1 base and J by 4 bases, with 11 bases left in between. Looked up from germline, CDR1 is GTSNPN and CDR2 is SVGIG (reference sequence). This CDR3 spans 14 amino acids.

V gene TRBV4-2 combines with J gene TRBJ1-2; 11 nucleotides agree with TRBD1. Germline V CDR1 and CDR2: LGHNA, YNFKEQ. The CDR3 is made up of 14 amino acids. The V gene end was trimmed by 3 bases and the J gene end by 6 bases; junction bases not matched to a gene: 3. The CDR3 sequence is CASSQDRGLDGYTF. The DNA for the CDR3 is TGTGCCAGCAGCCAGGACAGGGGGCTCGATGGCTACACCTTC.

The V call is TRBV6-1, the J call TRBJ1-4; tentatively, D is TRBD1 (5 bases). The ends were cut back, 2 bases at V and 8 bases at J, with 18 bases in the middle. This CDR3 is 16 amino acids long. Germline V gene data show CDR1 as MNHNS and CDR2 as SASEGT. CDR3 nucleotides: TGTGCCAGCAGTGAATGGGGACGGGAGGGCGGGGAAAAACTGTTTTTT. It is translated as CASSEWGREGGEKLFF.

This chain joins TRBV30 and TRBJ1-1; the D is unclear. This CDR3 has 15 amino acids. From germline, CDR1 is GTSNPN and CDR2 SVGIG (reference sequence). The V end was cut by 1 base, the J end by 1 base, with 13 bases between. The CDR3 DNA reads TGTGCCTGGAGTGAGAATTGGCAGGCGAACACTGAAGCTTTCTTT. This translates into CAWSENWQANTEAFF.

A single count supports this clone. The V gene is TRBV6-5, the J gene TRBJ2-3; tentative D call: TRBD2 (6 bases). Deletions cut 0 bases from V and 1 base from J, with 8 bases between. The CDR3 has 15 amino acids. Germline CDR1 is MNHEY and CDR2 is SVGAGI. The CDR3 protein is CASSYSSGGTDTQYF. CDR3 in DNA: TGTGCCAGCAGTTACTCGTCGGGGGGCACAGATACGCAGTATTTT.

The chain is built from TRBV18 and TRBJ1-5; no clear D. V was cut by 1 base and J by 4 bases, with 5 bases left in between. Germline V CDR1 and CDR2: KGHSH, LQKENI. There are 13 residues in the CDR3. The CDR3 sequence: CASSPQENQPQHF. CDR3 nucleotide sequence: TGTGCCAGCTCACCACAGGAGAATCAGCCCCAGCATTTT. The full variable domain, in which reference TRBV18 and TRBJ1-5 provide the parts outside the CDR3, is NAGVMQNPRHLVRRRGQEARLRCSPMKGHSHVYWYRQLPEEGLKFMVYLQKENIIDESGMPKERFSAEFPKEGPSILRIQQVVRGDSAAYFCASSPQENQPQHFGDGTRLSIL.

This clone has a single count. The V and J genes are TRBV5-1 and TRBJ2-1; possible D gene TRBD1, 5 bases. V was trimmed by 1 base and J by 6 bases, leaving 5 bases between them. The CDR3 length is 12 residues. Germline-derived CDR1 and CDR2 are SGHRS and YFSETQ. The CDR3 protein is CASSLQGNEQFF. In DNA form, the CDR3 reads TGCGCCAGCAGCTTGCAGGGCAATGAGCAGTTCTTC.

The V and J genes are TRBV11-3 and TRBJ1-6; D not resolved. The CDR3 totals 13 residues. The ends were cut back, 5 bases at V and 8 bases at J, with 10 bases in the middle. In germline, CDR1 is SGHNT, CDR2 YENEEA. The CDR3 is CASSLGGDSPLHF. CDR3 DNA: TGTGCCAGCAGCCTGGGTGGGGATTCACCCCTCCACTTT.

The rearrangement uses TRBV18 and TRBJ1-2, with D possibly matching TRBD1 (6 bases). V was cut by 4 bases and J by 7 bases, with 22 bases left in between. Germline V gene data show CDR1 as KGHSH and CDR2 as LQKENI. The CDR3 has 16 amino acids. The CDR3 nucleotides are TGTGCCAGCTCACTGGCAGGGGACTCCTATCCGGCTGGCTACACCTTC. This codes for CASSLAGDSYPAGYTF.

V is TRBV4-2 and J is TRBJ2-3; weak D call: TRBD2 (6 bases). CDR1 and CDR2 (germline): LGHNA, YNFKEQ. This CDR3 region has 16 residues. V shed 0 bases and J shed 0 bases, with 10 bases lying between them. This CDR3 is CASSQEWDSSTDTQYF. The CDR3 DNA reads TGTGCCAGCAGCCAAGAGTGGGACTCAAGCACAGATACGCAGTATTTT.

In its sample, this clone was seen a few times. The chain carries TRBV6-4 and TRBJ2-3, with 12 positions matching TRBD2. The CDR3 totals 14 residues. The V segment lost 4 bases and the J segment 4 bases; nucleotides outside the gene matches: 0. Germline V lookup: CDR1 MRHNA, CDR2 SNTAGT. The CDR3 bases are TGTGCCAGCAGTGCTAGCGGGGGGGCAGATACGCAGTATTTT. This codes for CASSASGGADTQYF.

The table lists this clone with a few counts. The rearrangement links TRBV2 to TRBJ1-6, with D perhaps TRBD1 (5 bases). V lost 5 bases and J 6 bases, leaving 8 bases between the germline ends. The CDR3 is made up of 13 amino acids. Germline V gene data show CDR1 as SNHLY and CDR2 as FYNNEI. The CDR3 protein is CASSRGGNSPLHF. The CDR3 DNA is TGTGCCAGCAGTCGGGGGGGTAATTCACCCCTCCACTTT.

The chain uses TRBV5-1 and TRBJ1-2; possibly TRBD1 for D (5 bases). The V end lost 0 bases, the J end lost 7 bases, and 13 bases lay between the germline ends. CDR3 length: 14 amino acids. Per the germline V gene, CDR1 is SGHRS and CDR2 is YFSETQ. The CDR3 protein is CASSLGDSLLGYTF. The CDR3 DNA reads TGCGCCAGCAGCTTGGGCGACAGTTTACTTGGCTACACCTTC.

The chain is built from TRBV2 and TRBJ1-2; 8 nucleotides agree with TRBD1. Germline V gene data show CDR1 as SNHLY and CDR2 as FYNNEI. The junction had 14 bases not matched to a gene; V was cut back by 5 bases and J by 3 bases. This CDR3 has 17 amino acids. The CDR3 DNA follows: TGTGCCAGCAGTAAGAAGGTCCCGGGACAGGCGCACTATGGCTACACCTTC. Protein sequence: CASSKKVPGQAHYGYTF.

J is TRBJ2-7 and V is TRBV19; D is perhaps TRBD1 (5 bases). V lost 4 bases to trimming and J lost 6 bases, with 13 bases between them. CDR3 length: 13 residues. The germline V gene has CDR1 LNHDA and CDR2 SQIVND (reference sequence). DNA for the CDR3: TGTGCCAGTAGTACAACACAGGTGGGCGAGCAGTACTTC. It codes for CASSTTQVGEQYF. The complete variable domain, with remaining parts taken from reference TRBV19 and TRBJ2-7, reads DGGITQSPKYLFRKEGQNVTLSCEQNLNHDAMYWYRQDPGQGLRLIYYSQIVNDFQKGDIAEGYSVSREKKESFPLTVTSAQKNPTAFYLCASSTTQVGEQYFGPGTRLTVT.

The CDR3 protein is CASSLGRQGAIQETQYF. The CDR3 DNA is TGCGCCAGCAGCCTGGGGCGGCAGGGGGCCATCCAAGAGACCCAGTACTTC. The rearrangement uses TRBV5-1 and TRBJ2-5; 8 positions agree with TRBD1. CDR3 length equals 17 residues. V was clipped by 4 bases and J by 1 base; unmatched bases: 12. Germline CDR1 is SGHRS and CDR2 is YFSETQ.

V gene TRBV4-3 combines with J gene TRBJ1-2; 9 nucleotides align to TRBD1. Germline V gene lookup returns CDR1 LGHNA and CDR2 YSLEER. With 3 bases clipped from V and 0 bases from J, the junction kept 5 bases outside the gene matches. The CDR3 covers 16 residues. The DNA for the CDR3 is TGCGCCAGCAGCCAGACAACAGGGGGCACTAACTATGGCTACACCTTC. This encodes CASSQTTGGTNYGYTF.

The chain is built from TRBV6-5 and TRBJ1-2; D not certain. This CDR3 comprises 13 residues. The V end lost 6 bases, the J end lost 4 bases, and 12 bases lay between the germline ends. Germline V gene sequence: CDR1 MNHEY, CDR2 SVGAGI. The CDR3, as DNA: TGTGCCAGCAGCCCGAGCCTTACCTATGGCTACACCTTC. Translated, it gives CASSPSLTYGYTF.

This chain joins TRBV18 and TRBJ2-7, with D possibly matching TRBD1 (6 bases). This CDR3 is built from 16 residues. Looked up from germline, CDR1 is KGHSH and CDR2 is LQKENI. Trimming pared 3 bases from V and 6 bases from J, leaving 21 bases between. CDR3 in amino acids: CASSPPGAGVLVEQYF. CDR3 DNA: TGTGCCAGCTCACCCCCAGGGGCAGGGGTTTTGGTCGAGCAGTACTTC. Full variable domain (rest looked up from reference TRBV18 and TRBJ2-7): NAGVMQNPRHLVRRRGQEARLRCSPMKGHSHVYWYRQLPEEGLKFMVYLQKENIIDESGMPKERFSAEFPKEGPSILRIQQVVRGDSAAYFCASSPPGAGVLVEQYFGPGTRLTVT.

This rearrangement joins TRBV12-5 to TRBJ1-3; no firm D call. This CDR3 region has 12 residues. V lost 6 bases and J lost 4, with 7 bases in between. CDR1 is LGHNT, CDR2 FRNRAP, per germline. CDR3 region: CASGQEGNTIYF. Here the CDR3 DNA reads TGTGCTAGTGGCCAGGAGGGAAACACCATATATTTT.

The genes are TRBV7-6 and TRBJ1-1; D is unclear. Trimming removed 3 bases from V and 1 base from J, with 9 bases in between. This CDR3 spans 14 amino acids. CDR1 is SGHVS, CDR2 FNYEAQ, per germline. CDR3 nucleotides: TGTGCCAGCAGCTTGGGAGTACCGAACACTGAAGCTTTCTTT. Translating gives CASSLGVPNTEAFF.

This clone was recorded only once. The rearrangement uses TRBV5-4 and TRBJ2-1; D is ambiguous. Germline CDR1 SGHNT, CDR2 YYREEE (reference sequence). The CDR3 has 15 amino acids. V dropped 0 bases and J dropped 3 bases, with 10 bases sitting between them. Here the CDR3 DNA reads TGTGCCAGCAGCTTGGAAGGGCCGCTCTACAATGAGCAGTTCTTC. It yields the protein CASSLEGPLYNEQFF.

This chain joins TRBV10-3 and TRBJ1-1, with D possibly being TRBD1 (6 bases). The V end lost 3 bases, the J end lost 1 base, and 12 bases lay between the germline ends. Germline V gives CDR1 ENHRY, CDR2 SYGVKD. This CDR3 is 15 amino acids long. For the CDR3, the DNA is TGTGCCATCAGTGACCCGACAGGAACGAACACTGAAGCTTTCTTT. This encodes CAISDPTGTNTEAFF.